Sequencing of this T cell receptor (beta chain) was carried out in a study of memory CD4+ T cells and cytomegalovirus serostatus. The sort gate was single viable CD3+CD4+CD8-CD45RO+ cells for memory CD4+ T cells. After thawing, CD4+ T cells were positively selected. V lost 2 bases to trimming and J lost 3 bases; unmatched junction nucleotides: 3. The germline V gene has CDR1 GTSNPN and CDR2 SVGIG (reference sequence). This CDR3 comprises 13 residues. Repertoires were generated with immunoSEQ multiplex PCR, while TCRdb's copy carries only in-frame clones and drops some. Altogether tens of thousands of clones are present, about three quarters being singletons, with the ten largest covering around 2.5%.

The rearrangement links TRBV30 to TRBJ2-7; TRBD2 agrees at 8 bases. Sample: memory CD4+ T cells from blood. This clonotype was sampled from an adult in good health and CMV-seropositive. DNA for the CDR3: TGTGCCTGGAGTTTTAGCGGGATCTACGAGCAGTACTTC. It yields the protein CAWSFSGIYEQYF.